These T cell receptor beta chains were read from a single sample in a study of control samples from healthy donors and cancer patients. TCRdb's table, derived via immunoSEQ multiplex PCR, lists solely in-frame clones and lacks some. The table lists about 410,000 clones, 75% to 95% of them singletons, with more than 6% in the top ten. The sample comprised PBMCs. These TCRs come from a man between 35 and 55 years old with head and neck cancer. Each CDR3 is given with its conserved first and last residue. A D gene is named only where the DNA matches it firmly. Clone size appears in some rows only: once, few, many, or a class for an expanded clone.

v_call	j_call	clone_size	d_call	cdr3_aa	cdr3_nt
TRBV7-8	TRBJ1-2	NA	TRBD1	CASSLMGQGADGYTF	TGTGCCAGCAGCTTAATGGGACAGGGGGCCGATGGCTACACCTTC
TRBV5-1	TRBJ2-5	NA	NA	CASSLEASPRLETQYF	TGCGCCAGCAGCTTGGAGGCGTCTCCCCGCCTTGAGACCCAGTACTTC
TRBV6-2/TRBV6-3	TRBJ2-1	few	TRBD2	CASSYSSSGGNEQFF	TGTGCCAGCAGTTACTCGTCTAGCGGGGGCAATGAGCAGTTCTTC
TRBV5-5	TRBJ2-3	NA	NA	CASSATWSTDTQYF	TGTGCCAGCAGCGCGACTTGGAGCACAGATACGCAGTATTTT
TRBV7-8	TRBJ2-2	NA	NA	CASSLGLITGELFF	TGTGCCAGCAGCTTAGGGTTGATCACCGGGGAGCTGTTTTTT
TRBV28	TRBJ1-5	NA	NA	CASSLMGGWGNQPQHF	TGTGCCAGCAGTTTAATGGGGGGCTGGGGCAATCAGCCCCAGCATTTT
TRBV7-2	TRBJ2-7	NA	TRBD1	CASSVGTGSTYEQYF	TGTGCCAGCAGCGTCGGGACAGGTAGTACCTACGAGCAGTACTTC
TRBV19	TRBJ2-2	NA	NA	CASKSGARNTGELFF	TGTGCCAGTAAGTCGGGGGCGAGGAACACCGGGGAGCTGTTTTTT
TRBV15	TRBJ2-2	NA	TRBD2	CATSRDGTSAYTGELFF	TGTGCCACCAGCAGAGATGGGACTAGCGCATACACCGGGGAGCTGTTTTTT
TRBV5-6	TRBJ1-5	NA	NA	CASSLGGGYQPQHF	TGTGCCAGCAGCTTGGGCGGGGGTTATCAGCCCCAGCATTTT
TRBV9	TRBJ2-1	NA	TRBD2	CASSVELAGGHSYNEQFF	TGTGCCAGCAGCGTAGAACTAGCGGGGGGCCACTCCTACAATGAGCAGTTCTTC
TRBV11-2	TRBJ2-7	NA	TRBD2	CASRIRITSAYDEQYF	TGTGCCAGCAGGATCAGGATAACTAGCGCTTACGACGAGCAGTACTTC
TRBV12-5	TRBJ2-2	NA	NA	CASGTSRGTGELFF	TGTGCTAGTGGCACTAGTCGGGGCACCGGGGAGCTGTTTTTT
TRBV5-1	TRBJ1-6	NA	NA	CASSPDLGGAHNSPLHF	TGCGCCAGCAGCCCGGACCTAGGGGGGGCGCATAATTCACCCCTCCACTTT
TRBV27	TRBJ2-5	NA	NA	CASSLRRTDSKETQYF	TGTGCCAGCAGTTTAAGGAGGACGGACAGTAAAGAGACCCAGTACTTC
TRBV7-2	TRBJ1-5	NA	NA	CASSLLTNQPQHF	TGTGCCAGCAGCTTACTAACCAATCAGCCCCAGCATTTT
TRBV6-1	TRBJ1-2	NA	TRBD1	CASSEGGDRSYGYTF	TGTGCCAGCAGTGAAGGCGGGGACAGGTCTTATGGCTACACCTTC
TRBV5-1	TRBJ1-4	NA	TRBD1	CASSDGDRDVAKLFF	TGCGCCAGCAGCGACGGGGACAGGGACGTTGCAAAACTGTTTTTT
TRBV29-1	TRBJ2-2	NA	TRBD2	CSVGRDTGELFF	TGCAGCGTCGGGAGGGACACCGGGGAGCTGTTTTTT
TRBV29-1	TRBJ2-6	NA	NA	CSVEVSGANVLTF	TGCAGCGTTGAGGTTTCTGGGGCCAACGTCCTGACTTTC
TRBV27	TRBJ1-2	few	NA	CASSAPGQTLSGYTF	TGTGCCAGCAGTGCCCCGGGGCAAACTCTCAGTGGCTACACCTTC
TRBV7-3	TRBJ2-7	NA	TRBD2	CASSPGLAGAEQYF	TGTGCCAGCAGTCCGGGACTAGCGGGAGCAGAGCAGTACTTC
TRBV10-1	TRBJ2-3	NA	NA	CASSNFSTARDTQYF	TGCGCCAGCAGTAACTTCTCGACAGCGCGAGATACGCAGTATTTT
TRBV5-5	TRBJ2-1	NA	TRBD2	CASSREPLAGNNEQFF	TGTGCCAGCAGCCGAGAACCTCTAGCGGGAAATAATGAGCAGTTCTTC
TRBV6-7	TRBJ1-3	NA	NA	CASSYRAGMIGNTIYF	TGTGCCAGCAGTTACAGGGCAGGTATGATTGGAAACACCATATATTTT
TRBV19	TRBJ2-7	once	TRBD2	CASSLGAGAGWEQYF	TGTGCCAGTAGTCTCGGTGCGGGAGCCGGGTGGGAGCAGTACTTC
TRBV7-2	TRBJ2-7	NA	TRBD1	CASSLALSFRPQGEGEQYF	TGTGCCAGCAGCTTAGCGCTATCGTTCCGACCTCAGGGGGAAGGCGAGCAGTACTTC
TRBV5-1	TRBJ1-5	once	TRBD1	CASRRGTGDQPQHF	TGCGCCAGCAGGCGAGGGACAGGAGATCAGCCCCAGCATTTT
TRBV7-9	TRBJ2-5	NA	NA	CASRRGSLQETQYF	TGTGCCAGCAGAAGGGGGAGTCTACAAGAGACCCAGTACTTC